This T cell receptor (beta chain) appears in the sequencing data of a study of glioma-infiltrating T cells listed by TCRdb under 2016. Study-wide context: Glioma tissue, non-neoplastic brain tissue and matched peripheral blood mononuclear cells were used as sources from which TCR alpha- and beta-chain repertoires were sequenced. To measure how far tissue and blood T-cell populations diverged, each tissue-infiltrating repertoire was compared against the peripheral blood repertoire of the same patient. The paired cohort was made up of three low-grade glioma patients, about 8 primary glioblastoma patients and three non-glioma patients who contributed non-neoplastic brain tissue. The research as a whole found: In non-neoplastic patients, VJ-independent divergence between tissue and blood fell below expectation, whereas in all gliomas, and especially in low-grade gliomas, the divergence rose above expectation. Small numbers underpinned the group comparisons: roughly 8 glioblastoma patients, three low-grade glioma patients and three non-neoplastic patients. Only a very small number of CDR3 sequences turned up in both tissue and blood, a result put down to high CDR3 diversity combined with limited sampling.

The iRepertoire nested amplicon-rescue multiplex PCR (arm-PCR) platform was used to amplify TCR alpha and beta CDR3 regions from RNA. The input for one-step reverse transcription and amplification was roughly 85-400 ng of either tissue mRNA or PBMC total RNA. Following bead purification, Illumina adapters were added through a secondary multiplex PCR, and the libraries were then gel-purified between 200 and 400 bp. Internal 6-nucleotide barcodes were carried by the libraries and were used for demultiplexing. Sequencing of the libraries was done on an Illumina MiSeq using 2x220 or 2x250 nucleotide paired-end reads. The original pipeline was this. Paired reads were merged using FLASH 1.2.11 and aligned with BWA-MEM to the GRCh37 human genome, and TRA and TRB reads were then extracted. V and J assignment used an IMGT-derived reference of cassette sequences and CDR3 motifs that included pseudogenes. Three-frame translation of reads was performed, and productive CDR3s were defined as those with a C...FGXG motif and no stop codons. A clonotype was defined as a unique combination of a V-J cassette pair and a CDR3 amino acid sequence. Reads were filtered by Hamming distance, with the threshold set by the sequence error rate of each sample in mapped regions. TCRdb reran the public reads through fastp at Q25 and MiXCR, keeping productive beta chains. Identical CDR3 proteins give one entry, which carries the most common genes and DNA. TCRdb, not the authors, supplied the V and J calls. This sample gives over 80,000 distinct CDR3 sequences in total; approximately 39% of them show up just once. Roughly two fifths of the sample lies in the top ten.

Regarding this clonotype: Its antigen remains undetermined. No quality values exist for individual bases; no much larger clone is one base distant.

Material for sequencing was glioma tissue, nonneoplastic brain tissue, or PBMCs (not recorded which). The clonotype was recovered from a human donor with low-grade glioma or glioblastoma, undergoing nonglioma brain surgery, or in good health (not recorded which).

The DNA sequence is given as TGTGCCAGCGGTAACGAGGTTAACTACGAGCAGTACTTC. This is translated as CASGNEVNYEQYF. The V and J segments used are TRBV2 and TRBJ2-7; the D gene is not confidently resolved. CDR1 and CDR2 were assigned from the germline V gene as SNHLY and FYNNEI. The CDR3 goes from the cysteine to the phenylalanine over 13 residues. Of all the DNA, just the CDR3 is kept, 39 bases in frame from base 1. The junction carries 14 bases between V and J, which are trimmed by 8 bases and 3 bases respectively.